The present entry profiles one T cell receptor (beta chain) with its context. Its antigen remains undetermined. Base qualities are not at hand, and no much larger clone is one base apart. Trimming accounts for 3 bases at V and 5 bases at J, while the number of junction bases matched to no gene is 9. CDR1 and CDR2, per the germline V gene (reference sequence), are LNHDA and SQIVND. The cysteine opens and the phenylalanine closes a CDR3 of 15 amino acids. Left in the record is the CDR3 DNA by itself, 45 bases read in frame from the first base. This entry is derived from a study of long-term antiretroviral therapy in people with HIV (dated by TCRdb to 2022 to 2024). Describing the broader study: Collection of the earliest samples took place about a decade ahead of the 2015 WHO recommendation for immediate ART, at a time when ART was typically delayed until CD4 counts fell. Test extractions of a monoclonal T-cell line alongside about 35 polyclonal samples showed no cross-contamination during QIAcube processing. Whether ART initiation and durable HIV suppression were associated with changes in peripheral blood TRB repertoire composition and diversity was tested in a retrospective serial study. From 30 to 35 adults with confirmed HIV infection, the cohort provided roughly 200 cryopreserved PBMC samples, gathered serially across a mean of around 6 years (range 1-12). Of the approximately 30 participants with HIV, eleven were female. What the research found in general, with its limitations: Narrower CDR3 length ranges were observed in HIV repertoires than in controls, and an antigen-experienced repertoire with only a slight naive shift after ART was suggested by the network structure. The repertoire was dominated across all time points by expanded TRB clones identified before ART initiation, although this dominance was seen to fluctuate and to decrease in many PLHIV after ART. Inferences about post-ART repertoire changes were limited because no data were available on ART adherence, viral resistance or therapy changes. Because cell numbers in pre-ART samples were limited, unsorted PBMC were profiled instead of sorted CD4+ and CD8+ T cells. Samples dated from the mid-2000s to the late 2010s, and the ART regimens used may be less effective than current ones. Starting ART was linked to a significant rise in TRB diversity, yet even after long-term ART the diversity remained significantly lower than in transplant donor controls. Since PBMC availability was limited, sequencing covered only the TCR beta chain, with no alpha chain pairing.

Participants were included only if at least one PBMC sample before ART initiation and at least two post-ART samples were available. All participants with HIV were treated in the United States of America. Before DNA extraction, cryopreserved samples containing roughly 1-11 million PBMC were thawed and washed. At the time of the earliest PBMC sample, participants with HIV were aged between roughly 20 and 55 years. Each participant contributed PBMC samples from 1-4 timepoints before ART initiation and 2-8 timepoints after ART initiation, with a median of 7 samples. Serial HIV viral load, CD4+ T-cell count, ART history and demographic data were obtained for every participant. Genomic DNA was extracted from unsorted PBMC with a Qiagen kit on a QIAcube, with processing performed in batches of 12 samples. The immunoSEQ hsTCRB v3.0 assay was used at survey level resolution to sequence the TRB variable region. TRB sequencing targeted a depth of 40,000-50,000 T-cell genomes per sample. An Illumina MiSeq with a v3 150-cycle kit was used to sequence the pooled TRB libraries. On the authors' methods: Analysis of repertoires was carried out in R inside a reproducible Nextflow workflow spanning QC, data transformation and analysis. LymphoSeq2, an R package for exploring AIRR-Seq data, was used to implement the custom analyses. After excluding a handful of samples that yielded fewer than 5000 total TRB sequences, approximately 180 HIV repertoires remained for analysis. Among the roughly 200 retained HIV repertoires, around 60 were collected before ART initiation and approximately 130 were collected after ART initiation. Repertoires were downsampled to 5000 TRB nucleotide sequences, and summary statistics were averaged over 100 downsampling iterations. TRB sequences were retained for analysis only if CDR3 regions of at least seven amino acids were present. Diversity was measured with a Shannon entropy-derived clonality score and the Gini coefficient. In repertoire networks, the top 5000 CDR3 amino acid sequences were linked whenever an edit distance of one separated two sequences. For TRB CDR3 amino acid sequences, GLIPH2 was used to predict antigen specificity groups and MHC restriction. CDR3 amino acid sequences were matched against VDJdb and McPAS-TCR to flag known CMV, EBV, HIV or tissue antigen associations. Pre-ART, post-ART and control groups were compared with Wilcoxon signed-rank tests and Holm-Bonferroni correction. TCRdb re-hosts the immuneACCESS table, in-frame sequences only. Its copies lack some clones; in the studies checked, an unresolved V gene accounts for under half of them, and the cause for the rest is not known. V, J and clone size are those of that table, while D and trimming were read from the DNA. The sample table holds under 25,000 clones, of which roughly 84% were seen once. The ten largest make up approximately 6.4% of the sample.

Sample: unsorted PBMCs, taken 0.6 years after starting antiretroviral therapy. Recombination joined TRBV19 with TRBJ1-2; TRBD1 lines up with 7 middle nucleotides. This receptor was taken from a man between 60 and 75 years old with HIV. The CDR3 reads CASSITGVYGYGYTF. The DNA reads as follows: TGTGCCAGTAGTATTACAGGGGTATACGGGTATGGCTACACCTTC.